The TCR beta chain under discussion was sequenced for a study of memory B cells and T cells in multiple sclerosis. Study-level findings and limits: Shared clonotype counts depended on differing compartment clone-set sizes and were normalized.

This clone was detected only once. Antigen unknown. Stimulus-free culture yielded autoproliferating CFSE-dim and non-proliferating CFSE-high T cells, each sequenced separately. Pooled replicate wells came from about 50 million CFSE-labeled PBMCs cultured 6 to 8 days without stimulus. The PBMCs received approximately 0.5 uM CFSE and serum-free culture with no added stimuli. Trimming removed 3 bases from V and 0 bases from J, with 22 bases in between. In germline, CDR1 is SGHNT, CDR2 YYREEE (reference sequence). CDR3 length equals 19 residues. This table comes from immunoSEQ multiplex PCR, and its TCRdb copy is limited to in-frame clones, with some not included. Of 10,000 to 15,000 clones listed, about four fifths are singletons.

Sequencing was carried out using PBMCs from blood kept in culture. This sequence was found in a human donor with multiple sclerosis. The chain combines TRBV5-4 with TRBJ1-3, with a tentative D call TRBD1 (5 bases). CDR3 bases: TGTGCCAGCAGCTGGGCTCAGGGCGTAGGCCTAAACTCTGGAAACACCATATATTTT. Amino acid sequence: CASSWAQGVGLNSGNTIYF.